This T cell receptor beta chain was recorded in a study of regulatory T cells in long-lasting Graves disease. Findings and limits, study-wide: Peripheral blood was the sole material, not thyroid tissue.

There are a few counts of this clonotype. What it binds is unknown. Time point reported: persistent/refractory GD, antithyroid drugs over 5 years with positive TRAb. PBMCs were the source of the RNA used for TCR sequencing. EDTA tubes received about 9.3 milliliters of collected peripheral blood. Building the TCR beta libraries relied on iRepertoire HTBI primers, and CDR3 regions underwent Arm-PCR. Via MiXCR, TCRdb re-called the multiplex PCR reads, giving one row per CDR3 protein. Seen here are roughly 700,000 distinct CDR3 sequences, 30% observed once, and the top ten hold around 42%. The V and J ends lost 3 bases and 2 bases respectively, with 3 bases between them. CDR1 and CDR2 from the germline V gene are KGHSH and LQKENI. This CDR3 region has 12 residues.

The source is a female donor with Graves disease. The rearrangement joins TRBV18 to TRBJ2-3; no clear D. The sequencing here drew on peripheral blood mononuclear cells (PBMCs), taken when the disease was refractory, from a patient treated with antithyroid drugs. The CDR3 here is CASSPYTDTQYF. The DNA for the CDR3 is TGTGCCAGCTCACCCTACACAGATACGCAGTATTTT.